Each of the 8 T cell receptor beta chains below was sequenced from the same sample in a study of cytomegalovirus exposure and HLA in healthy donors. PCR employed 60 Vbeta and 13 Jbeta primers. TCRdb's copy holds only in-frame clones and misses some; the assay was immunoSEQ multiplex PCR. The repertoire has 150,000 to 200,000 clones, approximately 88% of them found once; the top ten carry less than 2%. What was sequenced was PBMCs. These receptors came from a woman between 18 and 30 years old in good health and CMV-seronegative.

The genes are TRBV7-2 and TRBJ1-1, with no clear D. Germline values: CDR1 SGHTA, CDR2 FQGNSA. The CDR3 extends over 14 amino acids. Trimming stripped 2 bases from V and 0 bases from J, with 7 bases between. The CDR3 sequence: CASSLYSMNTEAFF. DNA for the CDR3: TGTGCCAGCAGCTTATACAGCATGAACACTGAAGCTTTCTTT.

The rearrangement uses TRBV11-2 and TRBJ1-1, with D uncertain. Germline V gene sequence: CDR1 SGHAT, CDR2 FQNNGV. CDR3 length equals 14 residues. With 0 bases removed from V and 2 bases from J, the gap between germline ends came to 7 bases. CDR3 bases: TGTGCCAGCAGCTTAGATAGCTATAACACTGAAGCTTTCTTT. Translated: CASSLDSYNTEAFF.

This clone has just a few counts. CDR3 sequence: CASSSLGPGTQPQHF. The CDR3 DNA reads TGTGCCAGTAGTTCCCTGGGCCCAGGAACGCAGCCCCAGCATTTT. The chain has TRBV19 and TRBJ1-5; no reliable D call. This CDR3 has 15 amino acids. CDR1 is LNHDA and CDR2 is SQIVND in the germline V gene (reference sequence). V was clipped by 5 bases and J by 7 bases, with 18 bases between them.

This chain links TRBV6-1 with TRBJ2-3, with unresolved D. The V and J ends lost 3 bases and 1 base respectively, with 11 bases between them. This CDR3 is 15 amino acids long. Germline V gene data show CDR1 as MNHNS and CDR2 as SASEGT. CDR3 loop: CASSDRPSGTDTQYF. DNA for the CDR3: TGTGCCAGCAGTGACCGCCCGTCAGGCACAGATACGCAGTATTTT.

The table lists this clone with a count of one. The chain joins TRBV9 to TRBJ2-7; a possible D gene is TRBD1 (6 bases). This CDR3 is built from 14 residues. The germline gives CDR1 SGDLS, CDR2 YYNGEE. With 4 bases removed from V and 2 bases from J, the gap between germline ends came to 13 bases. The CDR3 sequence is CASSSRTVPYEQYF. CDR3 nucleotide sequence: TGTGCCAGCAGCTCAAGGACAGTTCCCTACGAGCAGTACTTC. Using reference TRBV9 and TRBJ2-7 for the parts outside the CDR3, the full variable domain is DSGVTQTPKHLITATGQRVTLRCSPRSGDLSVYWYQQSLDQGLQFLIQYYNGEERAKGNILERFSAQQFPDLHSELNLSSLELGDSALYFCASSSRTVPYEQYFGPGTRLTVT.

The chain joins TRBV28 to TRBJ1-2; D perhaps matches TRBD1 (6 bases). The CDR3 totals 17 residues. The germline CDR1 and CDR2 sequences are MDHEN and SYDVKM. The V and J ends lost 4 bases and 1 base respectively, with 19 bases between them. Here the CDR3 reads CASSSYPEGGFNYGYTF. CDR3 nucleotide sequence: TGTGCCAGCAGTTCCTACCCTGAGGGGGGGTTTAACTATGGCTACACCTTC.

V usage is TRBV9 and J usage is TRBJ2-1; 8 bases agree with TRBD1. Germline CDR1 and CDR2: SGDLS and YYNGEE. This CDR3 is 16 amino acids long. J gave up 0 bases and V 4 bases, and 6 bases lay outside the gene matches. The CDR3 DNA sequence: TGTGCCAGCAGCAAATCGACAGGGGTCTCCTACAATGAGCAGTTCTTC. Translating it yields CASSKSTGVSYNEQFF.

As concerns this clone: One junction end disagrees with the germline gene, perhaps due to a read error. V is TRBV6-1 and J is TRBJ1-5; TRBD1 is a possible D gene (6 bases). The length of the CDR3 is 13 residues. Germline assignment: CDR1 MNHNS and CDR2 SASEGT. CDR3 nucleotide sequence: TGTGCCAGCAGTGAAGCCAGGGGACTAGGGTGGAATTTT. It translates to CASSEARGLGWNF.